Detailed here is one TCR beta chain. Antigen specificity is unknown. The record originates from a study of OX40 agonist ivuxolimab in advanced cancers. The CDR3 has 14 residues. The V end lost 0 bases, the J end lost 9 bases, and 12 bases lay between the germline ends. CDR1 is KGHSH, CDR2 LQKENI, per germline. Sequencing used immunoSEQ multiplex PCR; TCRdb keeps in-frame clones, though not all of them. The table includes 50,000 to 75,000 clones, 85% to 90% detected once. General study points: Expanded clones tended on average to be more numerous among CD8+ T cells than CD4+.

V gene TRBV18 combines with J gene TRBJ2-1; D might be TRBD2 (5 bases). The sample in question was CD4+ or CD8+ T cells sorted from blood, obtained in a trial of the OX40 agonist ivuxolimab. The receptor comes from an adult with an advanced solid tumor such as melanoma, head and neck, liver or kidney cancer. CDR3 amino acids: CASSPPSGGGEQFF. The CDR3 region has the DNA TGTGCCAGCTCACCACCCTCTGGCGGAGGTGAGCAGTTCTTC.